Below are 10 T cell receptor beta chains sequenced from a single sample in a study of CD8 T cells in Susac syndrome. Random hexamers were used to reverse transcribe an amount of roughly 0.45 to 1 ug RNA. TCRdb reprocessed the immunoSEQ multiplex PCR reads via MiXCR and lists one record per CDR3 protein. The repertoire holds 70,000 to 85,000 distinct CDR3 sequences, with roughly 95% as singletons. The sample taken for sequencing was CD8+ T cells from PBMCs. These receptors came from a human donor with Susac syndrome.

The chain employs TRBV7-9 and TRBJ2-7, with 11 positions matching TRBD1. V gave up 3 bases and J gave up 6 bases; unmatched junction bases: 4. The CDR3 totals 14 residues. CDR1 is SEHNR and CDR2 is FQNEAQ in the germline V gene (reference sequence). CDR3 region: CASSFLDRGREQYF. DNA for the CDR3: TGTGCCAGCAGCTTTCTGGACAGGGGGCGCGAGCAGTACTTC.

The V gene is TRBV28, the J gene TRBJ2-2; the D is unclear. This CDR3 has 12 amino acids. Trimming cost V 6 bases and J 10 bases, with 12 bases left between them. Germline V gene sequence: CDR1 MDHEN, CDR2 SYDVKM. The DNA for the CDR3 is TGTGCCAGCAGCCCGCGGTCCCTGGAGCTGTTTTTT. Translating it yields CASSPRSLELFF.

This chain connects TRBV6-5 to TRBJ2-2, with D tentatively TRBD1 (6 bases). CDR3 length equals 13 residues. V lost 5 bases to trimming and J lost 9 bases, with 13 bases between them. The germline CDR1 and CDR2 sequences are MNHEY and SVGAGI. CDR3 DNA sequence: TGTGCCAGCAGTCCGATGGGGGCCTGGGAGCTGTTTTTT. It codes for CASSPMGAWELFF.

V is TRBV4-1 and J is TRBJ2-3; TRBD1 is a possible D gene (6 bases). The CDR3 runs to 15 residues. Germline loops: CDR1 MGHRA, CDR2 YSYEKL. V was shortened by 5 bases and J by 5 bases, with 17 bases between the two germline ends. The CDR3 nucleotides are TGCGCCAGCAGCTTAACGCAAACAGGGAAAGATACGCAGTATTTT. Residues: CASSLTQTGKDTQYF.

The chain joins TRBV24-1 to TRBJ1-6; D gene ambiguous. CDR1 and CDR2 (germline): KGHDR, SFDVKD. V lost 1 base, J lost 8 bases, and 14 bases lay in between. The CDR3 totals 16 residues. CDR3 region: CATSDFGGKGDSPLHF. The CDR3 DNA follows: TGTGCCACCAGTGATTTTGGAGGCAAAGGCGATTCACCCCTCCACTTT.

This clonotype was seen only once. The chain couples TRBV5-1 to TRBJ2-7; TRBD1 aligns across 7 bases. Trimming at V came to 0 bases and at J to 5 bases, leaving 20 bases not matched to a gene. This CDR3 has 19 amino acids. CDR1 and CDR2 from the germline V gene are SGHRS and YFSETQ. The CDR3 DNA follows: TGCGCCAGCAGCTTGGTAGGAGACAGGGCACAGCTTCTCGTTGACGAGCAGTACTTC. Encoded protein: CASSLVGDRAQLLVDEQYF.

This clonotype was detected only a few times. The chain employs TRBV29-1 and TRBJ2-1; D ambiguous. CDR3 size: 11 residues. Trimming took 3 bases from V and 4 from J, leaving 4 bases between them. Per the germline V gene, CDR1 is SQVTM and CDR2 is ANQGSEA. The CDR3 spells CSVEGYNEQFF. The DNA of the CDR3 is TGCAGCGTTGAGGGGTACAATGAGCAGTTCTTC.

The chain couples TRBV30 to TRBJ2-7; 7 nucleotides match TRBD1. Germline CDR1 and CDR2: GTSNPN and SVGIG (reference sequence). The CDR3 has 12 amino acids. Trimming at V came to 5 bases and at J to 5 bases, leaving 6 bases not matched to a gene. CDR3 amino acids: CAWRGQLHEQYF. For the CDR3, the DNA is TGTGCCTGGCGGGGACAGCTCCACGAGCAGTACTTC.

The chain carries TRBV20-1 and TRBJ2-1, with D maybe TRBD2 (7 bases). Germline assignment: CDR1 DFQATT and CDR2 SNEGSKA (reference sequence). The CDR3 extends over 14 amino acids. With 5 bases removed from V and 7 bases from J, the gap between germline ends came to 18 bases. The CDR3, as DNA: TGCAGTGCTCCTGTCGGGGGGCCGGAGAATGAGCAGTTCTTC. As protein: CSAPVGGPENEQFF.

The chain joins TRBV29-1 to TRBJ1-1, with 7 bases aligning to TRBD1. With 5 bases clipped from V and 0 bases from J, the junction kept 3 bases outside the gene matches. The CDR3 length is 13 residues. Germline V gene data show CDR1 as SQVTM and CDR2 as ANQGSEA. The CDR3 reads CSVTGDMNTEAFF. The CDR3 DNA reads TGCAGCGTTACAGGGGACATGAACACTGAAGCTTTCTTT.